This T cell receptor (beta chain) was documented in a study of spatial heterogeneity in lung cancer. This clonotype was seen ten or more times. What it binds is not known. The CDR3 totals 14 residues. V lost 3 bases, J lost 3 bases, and 13 bases lay in between. The germline gives CDR1 SGDLS, CDR2 YYNGEE. TCRdb passed the 5' RACE reads through MiXCR, listing each CDR3 protein once. Of around 2,500 distinct CDR3 sequences in the sample, approximately 5.1% are singletons; the top ten hold under 20%. Time point in this sample: sample taken at primary tumor resection. The roughly 68 donors had untreated early-stage non-small cell lung cancer. Sequencing of whole RNA from tumor, nontumor lung or frozen PBMC involved no sorting. Overall study findings and caveats: There was tracking of ubiquitous and regional nonsynonymous mutations by the respective counts of ubiquitous and regional expanded TCRs. Tracking of tumor mutation counts was seen in expanded intratumoral alpha and beta TCR counts.

This specimen was lung tumor tissue, taken at surgery. The V and J genes are TRBV9 and TRBJ2-7; either TRBD1 or TRBD2 may fit D (8 bases each). This TCR was sampled from a male donor with early-stage non-small cell lung cancer. The CDR3 DNA reads TGTGCCAGCAGCGGGACAGGGACTAGCTACGAGCAGTACTTC. Protein sequence: CASSGTGTSYEQYF.